This T cell receptor (beta chain) is from a study of T cells in localized non-small cell lung cancer. Sequencing used immunoSEQ multiplex PCR; TCRdb keeps in-frame clones, though not all of them. The table shows around 15,000 clones, with approximately 89% occurring only once. As to this clone: As yet, its antigen is unknown.

Study-wide findings and caveats: Paired adjacent lung recovered a median approximately 57 of the top 100 tumor clones. Only one tumor region went through sequencing, so heterogeneity may still be there. The highest T cell clonality was in uninvolved adjacent lung, above tumor.

Between the trimmed V and J ends, which lost 0 bases and 4 bases, there was a span of 6 bases. The CDR3 contains 13 residues. Germline loops: CDR1 MGHRA, CDR2 YSYEKL. J is TRBJ1-2 and V is TRBV4-1; D not resolved. This receptor was taken from a female donor aged 60 or older with stage I squamous cell lung carcinoma. Material: peripheral blood, obtained before any cancer treatment. CDR3 residues: CASSQDLLYGYTF. CDR3 sequence (DNA): TGCGCCAGCAGCCAAGATCTCCTCTATGGCTACACCTTC.